These 13 T cell receptor beta chains were all obtained from the same sample, sequenced in a study of persistence of HIV-infected CD4 T cells. The antigens for these receptors are not known. This was the immunoSEQ version 4 assay in survey mode. Repertoires were generated with immunoSEQ multiplex PCR, while TCRdb's copy carries only in-frame clones and drops some. The sample shows 10,000 to 15,000 clones, roughly 71% of them seen only once. Stimulation used approximately 9.1 ug/mL lysate from CMV-infected fibroblasts. Sorting selected CD4+ T cells upregulating both CD40 ligand and CD69. Sequencing used CD4+ T cells sorted from PBMCs after roughly 18-hour stimulation, obtained from a patient who received antiretroviral therapy. These receptors came from an adult man with HIV who was CMV-seropositive.

This chain joins TRBV20-1 and TRBJ2-5, with D unresolved. Trimming shortened V by 6 bases and J by 4 bases, and 9 bases separated the two germline ends. CDR1 is DFQATT and CDR2 is SNEGSKA in the germline V gene (reference sequence). This CDR3 has 11 residues. Written as DNA, the CDR3 is TGCAGTGCCATCCCCCCAGAGACCCAGTACTTC. Its protein is CSAIPPETQYF.

The chain links TRBV6-1 to TRBJ1-6; unclear D gene. This CDR3 comprises 13 residues. Germline assignment: CDR1 MNHNS and CDR2 SASEGT. V lost 3 bases and J 7 bases, leaving 7 bases between the germline ends. This chain's CDR3 is CASSEFRNSPLHF. The CDR3 bases are TGTGCCAGCAGTGAGTTCAGGAATTCACCCCTCCACTTT.

The chain employs TRBV28 and TRBJ2-3; 7 nucleotides agree with TRBD1. Looked up from germline, CDR1 is MDHEN and CDR2 is SYDVKM. After removal of 6 bases from V and 4 bases from J, the junction contained 4 bases not matched to a gene. The CDR3 totals 13 residues. As DNA, the CDR3 is TGTGCCAGCAGACAGGGGATATCAGATACGCAGTATTTT. Its protein is CASRQGISDTQYF.

This chain links TRBV5-8 with TRBJ2-1; D is possibly TRBD1 (6 bases). CDR3 length equals 16 residues. Trimming left V 2 bases short and J 3 bases short, with 15 bases between. Germline CDR1 reads SGHTS; CDR2 reads YDEGEE. The CDR3 is CASSLPRGRDYNEQFF. The CDR3 coding sequence is TGTGCCAGCAGCTTACCCAGGGGTCGAGACTACAATGAGCAGTTCTTC.

The chain carries TRBV15 and TRBJ1-1, with a possible D match to TRBD1 (6 bases). V was clipped by 1 base and J by 8 bases, with 8 bases between them. The CDR3 is made up of 12 amino acids. Germline V gene data show CDR1 as LNHNV and CDR2 as YYDKDF (reference sequence). The CDR3: CATSRVGQEAFF. For the CDR3, the DNA is TGTGCCACCAGCAGAGTCGGACAGGAAGCTTTCTTT.

The chain links TRBV9 to TRBJ2-1, with D tentatively TRBD2 (6 bases). Germline CDR1 is SGDLS and CDR2 is YYNGEE. The CDR3 consists of 14 residues. Trimming removed 0 bases at V and 7 bases at J, with 11 bases between. CDR3: CASSVEAAGNEQFF. In nucleotides, the CDR3 is TGTGCCAGCAGCGTAGAGGCGGCGGGGAATGAGCAGTTCTTC.

This clone came up once. The chain has TRBV18 and TRBJ1-2, with 10 bases matching TRBD1. After removal of 6 bases from V and 5 bases from J, the junction contained 6 bases not matched to a gene. This CDR3 has 14 amino acids. Germline-derived CDR1 and CDR2 are KGHSH and LQKENI. CDR3 DNA sequence: TGTGCCAGCTCGATGGGACAGGGGAGGTATGGCTACACCTTC. It specifies CASSMGQGRYGYTF.

The chain employs TRBV10-1 and TRBJ2-2, with 10 bases identical to TRBD2. The ends lost 5 bases at V and 7 bases at J; junction bases unmatched: 7. CDR3 length equals 15 residues. CDR1 and CDR2 from the germline V gene are WNHNN and SYGVQD (reference sequence). For the CDR3, the DNA is TGCGCCAGCAGTAATAGCGGGGGGCGAGGCGGGGAGCTGTTTTTT. Amino acid sequence: CASSNSGGRGGELFF.

V gene TRBV3-1 (or the pseudogene TRBV3-2) combines with J gene TRBJ1-4, with D uncertain. Germline-derived CDR1 and CDR2 are LGHDT and YNNKEL (reference sequence). The CDR3 spans 16 residues. The V end was cut by 0 bases, the J end by 0 bases, with 8 bases between. CDR3 sequence reads: CASSQDHFATNEKLFF. The CDR3 coding sequence is TGTGCCAGCAGCCAAGATCATTTTGCAACTAATGAAAAACTGTTTTTT.

The DNA for the CDR3 is TGTGCCAGCAGCCAAGGGCCCCTCTCCTACAATGAGCAGTTCTTC. Encoded protein: CASSQGPLSYNEQFF. This chain joins TRBV3-1 (or the pseudogene TRBV3-2) and TRBJ2-1; D remains ambiguous. Germline CDR1 and CDR2: LGHDT and YNNKEL (reference sequence). The CDR3 totals 15 residues. With 1 base removed from V and 0 bases from J, the gap between germline ends came to 7 bases.

This clone counts as medium-sized. The chain is built from TRBV4-1 and TRBJ1-4, with a tentative D call TRBD1 (6 bases). V lost 2 bases to trimming and J lost 8 bases, with 18 bases between them. The CDR3 totals 16 residues. Germline V gene sequence: CDR1 MGHRA, CDR2 YSYEKL. Here the CDR3 DNA reads TGCGCCAGCAGCCAACTAGGACAGCCCGGCAGGGAAAAACTGTTTTTT. Its protein is CASSQLGQPGREKLFF.

The CDR3 sequence: CASSPQWGVAGNTIYF. The CDR3 coding sequence is TGTGCCAGCAGCCCGCAGTGGGGGGTAGCTGGAAACACCATATATTTT. This sequence joins TRBV7-2 and TRBJ1-3; perhaps TRBD1 as D (5 bases). The V and J ends lost 5 bases and 2 bases respectively, with 16 bases between them. The CDR3 contains 16 residues. CDR1 and CDR2 from the germline V gene are SGHTA and FQGNSA.

J is TRBJ2-2 and V is TRBV25-1; possible D gene TRBD1, 6 bases. This CDR3 has 15 residues. The germline V gene has CDR1 MGHDK and CDR2 SYGVNS. Trimming removed 3 bases at V and 4 bases at J, with 12 bases between. The CDR3 region is CASSDTGKGTGELFF. CDR3 nucleotide sequence: TGTGCCAGCAGTGATACAGGGAAGGGCACCGGGGAGCTGTTTTTT.